The sequence of this T cell receptor (beta chain) was determined in a study of blood T cell repertoires in COVID-19. Study background: From the United States, Italy and Spain came samples of acute and convalescent COVID-19. PBMCs, B-cell-depleted T cells, or T cells provided the cDNA or gDNA that made up the material.

This clone appeared once. Authors' processing steps: Reference gene primer amplification in the assay estimated nucleated cell counts. Sequencing used immunoSEQ multiplex PCR; TCRdb keeps in-frame clones, though not all of them. The DNA gave D and trimming, while V, J and clone size come from that table. This sample carries about 150,000 clones, about 80% of them seen once, and the ten largest clones take roughly a tenth. Trimming cost V 4 bases and J 2 bases; bases outside gene matches: 4. This CDR3 comprises 15 residues. CDR1 is SGHTS and CDR2 is YDEGEE in the germline V gene. V usage is TRBV5-8 and J usage is TRBJ1-5; 9 bases fit TRBD1. This sequence originates from a man aged 65-85 years with active or convalescent COVID-19. Sequencing input: peripheral blood. Written as DNA, the CDR3 is TGTGCCAGCAGCCTATGGACAGGGGGCAATCAGCCCCAGCATTTT. Protein sequence: CASSLWTGGNQPQHF.